One sample yielded the 25 T cell receptor beta chains listed below, sequenced in a study of T cells in localized non-small cell lung cancer. Sequenced by immunoSEQ multiplex PCR; TCRdb stores in-frame clones only, minus some. The sample holds approximately 150,000 clones; around 90% are singletons and the top ten take over 1.5%. The sample here was peripheral blood, taken before any cancer treatment. The receptor source for this set is a female donor older than 55 with stage I lung adenocarcinoma.

This chain connects TRBV19 to TRBJ1-2; D ambiguous. CDR1 is LNHDA, CDR2 SQIVND, per germline (reference sequence). V lost 5 bases and J 6 bases, leaving 10 bases between the germline ends. This CDR3 is built from 12 residues. CDR3 in amino acids: CASSGQRHGYTF. CDR3 in DNA: TGTGCCAGTAGTGGGCAGAGACATGGCTACACCTTC.

The chain joins TRBV6-1 to TRBJ2-7; no clear D gene. Trimming removed 0 bases from V and 3 bases from J, with 12 bases in between. The CDR3 loop spans 15 amino acids. Germline V lookup: CDR1 MNHNS, CDR2 SASEGT. For the CDR3, the DNA is TGTGCCAGCAGTGAAGCGGGTTTATATTACTACGAGCAGTACTTC. Amino acid sequence: CASSEAGLYYYEQYF.

The chain is built from TRBV29-1 and TRBJ1-1; D remains ambiguous. CDR1 is SQVTM and CDR2 is ANQGSEA in the germline V gene. V was shortened by 1 base and J by 0 bases, with 6 bases between the two germline ends. This CDR3 spans 13 amino acids. CDR3 amino acids: CSVEGSLNTEAFF. The CDR3 DNA follows: TGCAGCGTTGAAGGAAGCCTGAACACTGAAGCTTTCTTT.

The chain combines TRBV15 with TRBJ2-1; TRBD2 aligns across 8 bases. J gave up 5 bases and V 5 bases, and 8 bases lay outside the gene matches. CDR1 is LNHNV, CDR2 YYDKDF, per germline (reference sequence). The CDR3 loop spans 15 amino acids. CDR3 region: CATSLLAGSHNEQFF. In DNA, the CDR3 is TGTGCCACCAGCCTTTTAGCGGGATCCCACAATGAGCAGTTCTTC. The variable domain in full, with the rest retrieved from reference TRBV15 and TRBJ2-1, is DAMVIQNPRYQVTQFGKPVTLSCSQTLNHNVMYWYQQKSSQAPKLLFHYYDKDFNNEADTPDNFQSRRPNTSFCFLDIRSPGLGDTAMYLCATSLLAGSHNEQFFGPGTRLTVL.

This chain uses TRBV4-1 with TRBJ2-2; D may be TRBD2 (6 bases). The CDR3 runs 16 residues. V lost 4 bases to trimming and J lost 5 bases, with 17 bases between them. Germline V CDR1 and CDR2: MGHRA, YSYEKL. In DNA, the CDR3 is TGCGCCAGCAGCCGATCGGGGCCCGCGGGGACCGGGGAGCTGTTTTTT. This codes for CASSRSGPAGTGELFF.

In this sample, this clone turned up a few times. V is TRBV11-2 and J is TRBJ1-3; 7 nucleotides match TRBD1. Germline V lookup: CDR1 SGHAT, CDR2 FQNNGV. The CDR3 sequence is 16 residues long. After removal of 5 bases from V and 0 bases from J, the junction contained 7 bases not matched to a gene. The CDR3, as DNA: TGTGCCAGCAGCACAATACAGGGGTTCTCTGGAAACACCATATATTTT. It encodes CASSTIQGFSGNTIYF.

The chain recombines TRBV7-5 with TRBJ2-2; TRBD1, as called in the table, went unchecked against the DNA. TRBV7-5 is annotated as a pseudogene. The CDR3 contains 17 residues. The CDR3 nucleotides are TGTGCCAGAAGGTACGTCCCAAGCACCTCAGGGGCCGGGGAGCTGTTTTTT. This encodes CARRYVPSTSGAGELFF.

In its sample, this clone was seen a few times. V and J are TRBV19 and TRBJ1-1; tentative D call: TRBD1 (5 bases). The CDR3 totals 15 residues. V shed 5 bases and J shed 1 base, with 14 bases lying between them. The germline V gene has CDR1 LNHDA and CDR2 SQIVND (reference sequence). In nucleotides, the CDR3 is TGTGCCAGTAGTGCCGCGGGGGGGAAGAACACTGAAGCTTTCTTT. This encodes CASSAAGGKNTEAFF.

This clone is a singleton in its sample. The chain employs TRBV9 and TRBJ1-2; D is ambiguous. CDR3 length: 13 amino acids. V lost 0 bases and J lost 0, with 3 bases in between. Germline CDR1 and CDR2: SGDLS and YYNGEE. CDR3 region: CASSVDANYGYTF. DNA for the CDR3: TGTGCCAGCAGCGTAGATGCTAACTATGGCTACACCTTC.

V usage is TRBV29-1 and J usage is TRBJ2-7; the D gene is possibly TRBD1 (6 bases). Per the germline V gene, CDR1 is SQVTM and CDR2 is ANQGSEA. The V and J ends lost 4 bases and 5 bases respectively, with 15 bases between them. CDR3 length equals 13 residues. CDR3 bases: TGCAGCGTTGTGTTGGGGACACGTAACGAGCAGTACTTC. Amino acid sequence: CSVVLGTRNEQYF.

The chain has TRBV21-1 and TRBJ2-3; TRBD2 is taken as the D call from the table, unchecked against the DNA. TRBV21-1 is termed a pseudogene. CDR3 size: 15 residues. CDR3 in amino acids: CATAVWEKGRDTQYF. CDR3 DNA: TGTGCCACGGCAGTGTGGGAGAAAGGTCGAGATACGCAGTATTTT.

CDR3 nucleotides: TGTGCCAGCAGTTATACCGGGAATTACAATGAGCAGTTCTTC. Translation: CASSYTGNYNEQFF. This chain uses TRBV27 with TRBJ2-1, with D perhaps matching TRBD2 (5 bases). CDR3 length: 14 residues. The ends were cut back, 4 bases at V and 4 bases at J, with 11 bases in the middle. Germline V gives CDR1 MNHEY, CDR2 SMNVEV (reference sequence).

The chain has TRBV29-1 and TRBJ2-5, with D tentatively TRBD2 (5 bases). This CDR3 has 12 amino acids. Trimming left V 7 bases short and J 8 bases short, with 17 bases between. The germline V gene encodes CDR1 SQVTM and CDR2 ANQGSEA. The CDR3 region is CSGLEGKSTQYF. In DNA form, the CDR3 reads TGCAGCGGTCTTGAGGGAAAAAGCACCCAGTACTTC.

V is TRBV9 and J is TRBJ2-5, with 9 bases aligning to TRBD2. The CDR3 length is 15 residues. Looked up from germline, CDR1 is SGDLS and CDR2 is YYNGEE. The ends lost 0 bases at V and 4 bases at J; junction bases unmatched: 4. CDR3 nucleotide sequence: TGTGCCAGCAGCGTAGCAACTAGCGGGCGAGAGACCCAGTACTTC. Protein sequence: CASSVATSGRETQYF.

The V gene is TRBV11-3, the J gene TRBJ2-1, with no clear D. Per germline, CDR1 SGHNT and CDR2 YENEEA. V dropped 0 bases and J dropped 7 bases, with 10 bases sitting between them. This CDR3 region has 14 residues. The CDR3, as DNA: TGTGCCAGCAGCTTAGATGTGGGGATGAATGAGCAGTTCTTC. Encoded protein: CASSLDVGMNEQFF.

This clone has a handful of counts. The genes are TRBV28 and TRBJ2-7; 10 nucleotides agree with TRBD2. The V segment lost 5 bases and the J segment 6 bases; nucleotides outside the gene matches: 10. This CDR3 spans 15 amino acids. Looked up from germline, CDR1 is MDHEN and CDR2 is SYDVKM. The CDR3 nucleotides are TGTGCCAGCAGTGGACTAGCGGAGGAGGGCCTCGAGCAGTACTTC. Its translation: CASSGLAEEGLEQYF.

A single count supports this clone. J is TRBJ1-1 and V is TRBV27, with D maybe TRBD1 (5 bases). The V and J ends lost 10 bases and 1 base respectively, with 19 bases between them. CDR3 length: 15 residues. Germline values: CDR1 MNHEY, CDR2 SMNVEV (reference sequence). This chain's CDR3 is CATKPPPGQNTEAFF. CDR3 nucleotide sequence: TGTGCCACAAAGCCCCCCCCGGGGCAGAACACTGAAGCTTTCTTT.

The V gene is TRBV5-6, the J gene TRBJ2-7; 9 nucleotides align to TRBD2. Trimming took 3 bases from V and 3 from J; bases not matched to a gene: 7. Looked up from germline, CDR1 is SGHDT and CDR2 is YYEEEE. This CDR3 comprises 15 residues. The CDR3 region has the DNA TGTGCCAGCAGCTCTTGGGGCGGGAGGGGCTACGAGCAGTACTTC. Translating it yields CASSSWGGRGYEQYF.

The chain couples TRBV7-3 to TRBJ1-3, with D uncertain. Germline V gene lookup returns CDR1 SGHTA and CDR2 FQGTGA. V lost 5 bases and J lost 2, with 16 bases in between. The CDR3 runs 16 residues. CDR3 loop: CASSPTGYGPGNTIYF. The CDR3 DNA is TGTGCCAGCAGCCCCACGGGCTACGGACCTGGAAACACCATATATTTT.

This chain links TRBV28 with TRBJ1-5; D is possibly TRBD1 (5 bases). This CDR3 is built from 16 residues. The germline V gene has CDR1 MDHEN and CDR2 SYDVKM. Trimming took 6 bases from V and 2 from J, leaving 17 bases between them. The CDR3 region is CASRSGSTRGNQPQHF. The CDR3 nucleotides read TGTGCCAGCAGATCCGGGTCCACCAGGGGCAATCAGCCCCAGCATTTT.

The chain uses TRBV5-6 and TRBJ1-5; 8 positions match TRBD1. The germline V gene encodes CDR1 SGHDT and CDR2 YYEEEE. V lost 4 bases and J lost 7; bases outside the gene matches: 16. This CDR3 has 17 amino acids. The CDR3 here is CASSRGTGGSVGQPQHF. In DNA, the CDR3 is TGTGCCAGCAGCCGGGGCACAGGGGGAAGTGTAGGACAGCCCCAGCATTTT.

The chain is built from TRBV28 and TRBJ1-1, with D uncertain. The CDR3 length is 12 residues. Trimming pared 1 base from V and 6 bases from J, leaving 6 bases between. Germline-derived CDR1 and CDR2 are MDHEN and SYDVKM. CDR3: CASSLFSAEAFF. The CDR3 nucleotides read TGTGCCAGCAGTTTATTTTCCGCTGAAGCTTTCTTT. Supplemented by reference TRBV28 and TRBJ1-1, the full variable domain reads DVKVTQSSRYLVKRTGEKVFLECVQDMDHENMFWYRQDPGLGLRLIYFSYDVKMKEKGDIPEGYSVSREKKERFSLILESASTNQTSMYLCASSLFSAEAFFGQGTRLTVV.

This chain uses TRBV28 with TRBJ1-2; D is ambiguous. Per the germline V gene, CDR1 is MDHEN and CDR2 is SYDVKM. The CDR3 runs to 12 residues. Trimming removed 8 bases at V and 6 bases at J, with 13 bases between. The CDR3 is CASRLQAHGYTF. The CDR3, as DNA: TGTGCCAGCCGCTTGCAGGCCCATGGCTACACCTTC.

The chain recombines TRBV5-4 with TRBJ2-1; TRBD2 agrees at 12 bases. V shed 0 bases and J 3 bases; nucleotides not matched to a gene: 4. Germline V gene sequence: CDR1 SGHNT, CDR2 YYREEE (reference sequence). The CDR3 consists of 17 residues. CDR3 sequence (DNA): TGTGCCAGCAGCTTGGCTAGCGGGGGGGGCTACTACAATGAGCAGTTCTTC. It codes for CASSLASGGGYYNEQFF.

The chain combines TRBV10-3 with TRBJ2-7; 8 bases line up with TRBD1. The germline V gene encodes CDR1 ENHRY and CDR2 SYGVKD. V gave up 10 bases and J gave up 3 bases; unmatched junction bases: 5. The CDR3 runs to 12 residues. DNA for the CDR3: TGTGCCAGCAGGGGGCCCCTCTACGAGCAGTACTTC. Its translation is CASRGPLYEQYF.